The next 32 T cell receptor beta chains were all read from a single sample in a study. One entry per CDR3 protein results from TCRdb running MiXCR on the 5' RACE reads. The data hold about 40,000 distinct CDR3 sequences, with 15% to 20% observed a single time. The sample comprised naive CD4+ T cells sorted from a lymph node. Described subset: naive CD4+ T cells, CD4+CD45RA+CD25-. These receptors were obtained from a female donor with breast cancer.

A word on this clonotype: Just one base apart from a much larger clone, this may be a read error. The chain recombines TRBV20-1 with TRBJ2-1; no reliable D call. CDR3 size: 14 residues. V was clipped by 0 bases and J by 5 bases, with 11 bases between them. The germline V gene has CDR1 DFQATT and CDR2 SNEGSKA (reference sequence). The CDR3 sequence is CSARESAADNEQFF. CDR3 nucleotides: TGCAGTGCTAGAGAAAGCGCGGCAGACAATGAGCAGTTCTTC.

This clonotype appeared a few times. This chain joins TRBV11-2 and TRBJ2-2; TRBD1 is a possible D gene (5 bases). Germline loops: CDR1 SGHAT, CDR2 FQNNGV. CDR3 length: 15 amino acids. Trimming removed 8 bases at V and 6 bases at J, with 19 bases between. The CDR3 nucleotides are TGTGCCAGCGGAACCTGGACCGAACAGGCCGGGGAGCTGTTTTTT. This encodes CASGTWTEQAGELFF.

This clonotype was seen only a few times. The J gene is TRBJ2-7, the V gene TRBV12-3 or TRBV12-4; tentatively, D is TRBD1 (6 bases). The ends were cut back, 4 bases at V and 4 bases at J, with 14 bases in the middle. The CDR3 contains 14 residues. The CDR3 sequence: CASSSMGRGYEQYF. The DNA for the CDR3 is TGTGCCAGCAGTTCCATGGGCAGGGGTTACGAGCAGTACTTC.

The rearrangement links TRBV7-2 to TRBJ2-7; 13 bases align to TRBD2. This CDR3 is 16 amino acids long. Germline V lookup: CDR1 SGHTA, CDR2 FQGNSA. Trimming took 8 bases from V and 5 from J; bases not matched to a gene: 12. In DNA form, the CDR3 reads TGTGCCAGCCAACCGATTACTAGCGGGAGGGCCCACGAGCAGTACTTC. This codes for CASQPITSGRAHEQYF.

This clonotype was counted a few times. The chain couples TRBV6-2 or TRBV6-3 to TRBJ2-5; a possible D gene is TRBD1 (5 bases). This CDR3 contains 13 residues. In germline, CDR1 is MNHEY, CDR2 SVGEGT. The V and J ends lost 6 bases and 5 bases respectively, with 13 bases between them. CDR3 sequence (DNA): TGTGCCAGCAGCCACGTGGGGCGGGAGACCCAGTACTTC. This codes for CASSHVGRETQYF.

The chain recombines TRBV28 with TRBJ2-5, with 9 nucleotides matching TRBD2. J lost 2 bases, V lost 2 bases, and 3 bases had no gene match. CDR1 MDHEN and CDR2 SYDVKM come from the germline V gene. The CDR3 totals 15 residues. The CDR3: CASSLPSGAQETQYF. The CDR3 DNA is TGTGCCAGCAGTTTACCTAGCGGGGCACAAGAGACCCAGTACTTC.

This clonotype appeared a few times. The chain recombines TRBV29-1 with TRBJ2-4; D is uncertain. This CDR3 has 12 residues. V dropped 0 bases and J dropped 4 bases, with 4 bases sitting between them. In germline, CDR1 is SQVTM, CDR2 ANQGSEA. The CDR3 spells CSVEDQKNIQYF. DNA for the CDR3: TGCAGCGTTGAAGACCAGAAAAACATTCAGTACTTC. The variable domain in full, completed from reference TRBV29-1 and TRBJ2-4, reads SAVISQKPSRDICQRGTSLTIQCQVDSQVTMMFWYRQQPGQSLTLIATANQGSEATYESGFVIDKFPISRPNLTFSTLTVSNMSPEDSSIYLCSVEDQKNIQYFGAGTRLSVL.

This clonotype turned up a few times. The chain combines TRBV5-1 with TRBJ2-2; TRBD1 might be the D (7 bases). V gave up 4 bases and J gave up 0 bases, with 13 bases separating them. The CDR3 runs 16 residues. CDR1 and CDR2 from the germline V gene are SGHRS and YFSETQ. The CDR3 protein is CASSQGGHSNTGELFF. CDR3 nucleotides: TGCGCCAGCAGCCAGGGGGGACACTCGAACACCGGGGAGCTGTTTTTT.

On this clonotype: At one end, the junction sequence differs from germline, possibly due to a read error. V usage is TRBV12-3 or TRBV12-4 and J usage is TRBJ1-1, with TRBD1 as a possible D gene (6 bases). This CDR3 has 13 residues. In nucleotides, the CDR3 is TGTGCCAGTCGGGGACATTTGAACACTGAAGCTTGCTTT. Its translation is CASRGHLNTEACF.

Concerning this clonotype itself: A much larger clone sits a single nucleotide away, making a read error possible. The chain combines TRBV20-1 with TRBJ1-5; 7 nucleotides line up with TRBD1. There are 15 residues in the CDR3. In germline, CDR1 is DFQATT, CDR2 SNEGSKA (reference sequence). V dropped 8 bases and J dropped 6; count of bases not matched to a gene: 16. The CDR3 sequence is CSTLPRGGGFQPQHF. The CDR3 DNA sequence: TGCAGTACTCTTCCCAGGGGGGGTGGATTTCAGCCCCAGCATTTT.

With respect to this clonotype: The junction departs from germline at one end; a sequencing error may be responsible. The rearrangement joins TRBV20-1 to TRBJ2-7; TRBD1 agrees at 10 bases. Per the germline V gene, CDR1 is DFQATT and CDR2 is SNEGSKA (reference sequence). There are 15 residues in the CDR3. The CDR3 DNA sequence: TGCAGTGCTAGAATTGTGGGGACAGGGGACACCGAGCGGTACTTC. This gives the protein CSARIVGTGDTERYF.

Many counts were recorded for this clonotype. The V call is TRBV7-8, the J call TRBJ2-2, with D unclear. From germline, CDR1 is SGHVS and CDR2 FQNEAQ. V dropped 2 bases and J dropped 2 bases, with 9 bases sitting between them. This CDR3 region has 15 residues. In DNA, the CDR3 is TGTGCCAGCAGCTTAAAACTCACAAACACCGGGGAGCTGTTTTTT. Amino acid sequence: CASSLKLTNTGELFF.

On this clonotype itself: This may be a read error, as it is one base from a much larger clone. The rearrangement joins TRBV12-3 or TRBV12-4 to TRBJ2-7; TRBD1 matches at 7 bases. V trimming: 5 bases; J trimming: 2 bases; junction bases outside the gene matches: 12. This CDR3 has 16 amino acids. The CDR3 coding sequence is TGTGCCAGCAGTGACACCCCGGGACAGACGCCCTACGAGCAGTACTTC. Translated: CASSDTPGQTPYEQYF.

This CDR3 reads CASSLVGSQKNIQYF. In DNA, the CDR3 is TGCGCCAGCAGCTTGGTGGGCAGCCAAAAAAACATTCAGTACTTC. The chain employs TRBV5-1 and TRBJ2-4; D remains ambiguous. CDR1 is SGHRS and CDR2 is YFSETQ in the germline V gene. V shed 0 bases and J shed 4 bases, with 11 bases lying between them. The CDR3 is made up of 15 amino acids. The full variable domain, in which reference TRBV5-1 and TRBJ2-4 provide the parts outside the CDR3, is KAGVTQTPRYLIKTRGQQVTLSCSPISGHRSVSWYQQTPGQGLQFLFEYFSETQRNKGNFPGRFSGRQFSNSRSEMNVSTLELGDSALYLCASSLVGSQKNIQYFGAGTRLSVL.

In the case of this clonotype: A much more abundant neighbour one base away suggests this may be a read error. The CDR3 bases are TGTGCCAGCAGACCCACCCGGGGGGTGGGTGAAGCTTTCTTT. This codes for CASRPTRGVGEAFF. This chain connects TRBV6-2 or TRBV6-3 to TRBJ1-1, with D perhaps matching TRBD1 (5 bases). The germline V and J ends were trimmed by 6 bases and 7 bases, with 18 bases remaining between them. This CDR3 is built from 14 residues. Germline lookup yields CDR1 MNHEY and CDR2 SVGEGT.

In its sample, this clonotype was seen a few times. The CDR3 DNA reads TGCGCCAGCGGTGTTAGCGGGATAAGAGAGACCCAGTACTTC. Amino acids: CASGVSGIRETQYF. V and J are TRBV5-1 and TRBJ2-5; TRBD2 aligns across 8 bases. CDR1 SGHRS and CDR2 YFSETQ come from the germline V gene. V was pared by 7 bases and J by 4 bases, with 9 bases of the junction left unmatched. The CDR3 sequence is 14 residues long.

This clonotype was counted many times. This sequence joins TRBV9 and TRBJ1-2; 11 positions agree with TRBD1. This CDR3 is 15 amino acids long. V lost 2 bases to trimming and J lost 4 bases; unmatched junction nucleotides: 4. Per germline, CDR1 SGDLS and CDR2 YYNGEE. CDR3 DNA sequence: TGTGCCAGCAGCGTCCAGGGACAGGGGGGCTATGGCTACACCTTC. Its translation is CASSVQGQGGYGYTF.

The rearrangement uses TRBV6-1 and TRBJ1-2; D gene uncertain. This CDR3 has 15 residues. Germline V CDR1 and CDR2: MNHNS, SASEGT. The V end was cut by 3 bases, the J end by 3 bases, with 14 bases between. The CDR3 nucleotides are TGTGCCAGCAGTGAGGCAGCAGGAGCCGACTATGGCTACACCTTC. Protein: CASSEAAGADYGYTF.

The sample holds many counts of this clonotype. The rearrangement uses TRBV4-3 and TRBJ2-1; D gene unclear. Germline CDR1 reads LGHNA; CDR2 reads YSLEER. With 1 base removed from V and 5 bases from J, the gap between germline ends came to 9 bases. The CDR3 totals 14 residues. The CDR3, as DNA: TGCGCCAGCAGCCAAGTGTCTGGAAACAATGAGCAGTTCTTC. This gives the protein CASSQVSGNNEQFF.

V is TRBV28 and J is TRBJ2-1, with a weak D call TRBD2 (6 bases). There are 15 residues in the CDR3. Deletions cut 8 bases from V and 0 bases from J, with 14 bases between. The V gene's germline CDR1 is MDHEN and CDR2 SYDVKM. For the CDR3, the DNA is TGTGCCAGCCAGTTATCCGGGGGCTCCTACAATGAGCAGTTCTTC. The encoded protein is CASQLSGGSYNEQFF. The whole variable domain, filled in from reference TRBV28 and TRBJ2-1, reads DVKVTQSSRYLVKRTGEKVFLECVQDMDHENMFWYRQDPGLGLRLIYFSYDVKMKEKGDIPEGYSVSREKKERFSLILESASTNQTSMYLCASQLSGGSYNEQFFGPGTRLTVL.

This clonotype has only a few counts. The chain is built from TRBV7-2 and TRBJ1-5; D is unclear. Germline lookup yields CDR1 SGHTA and CDR2 FQGNSA. Trimming left V 2 bases short and J 4 bases short, with 6 bases between. The CDR3 has 13 residues. The CDR3, as DNA: TGTGCCAGCAGCTTACAACAGAATCAGCCCCAGCATTTT. It codes for CASSLQQNQPQHF.

The chain employs TRBV5-1 and TRBJ1-1; perhaps TRBD1 as D (5 bases). V lost 0 bases and J 6 bases, leaving 15 bases between the germline ends. The length of the CDR3 is 15 residues. Germline V gives CDR1 SGHRS, CDR2 YFSETQ. For the CDR3, the DNA is TGCGCCAGCAGCTTGGCCGGGACCGTGGGGGCTGAAGCTTTCTTT. It translates to CASSLAGTVGAEAFF.

This chain links TRBV20-1 with TRBJ2-1; no firm D call. The CDR3 spans 15 residues. Trimming cost V 6 bases and J 2 bases, with 17 bases left between them. Germline lookup yields CDR1 DFQATT and CDR2 SNEGSKA (reference sequence). CDR3 residues: CSASDTQSAYNEQFF. Written as DNA, the CDR3 is TGCAGTGCCTCTGATACGCAGTCAGCCTACAATGAGCAGTTCTTC.

This clonotype was observed a few times. V and J are TRBV24-1 and TRBJ1-1, with D possibly TRBD1 on 5 matching bases. V lost 7 bases and J lost 6, with 14 bases in between. The germline gives CDR1 KGHDR, CDR2 SFDVKD. This CDR3 is built from 13 residues. CDR3 sequence: CATSLGGDSEAFF. CDR3 DNA sequence: TGTGCCACCAGCCTTGGCGGGGACTCTGAAGCTTTCTTT.

The chain combines TRBV7-2 with TRBJ2-2; D is undetermined. The germline gives CDR1 SGHTA, CDR2 FQGNSA. The CDR3 has 16 amino acids. V lost 5 bases and J 2 bases, leaving 15 bases between the germline ends. The CDR3 spells CASSPFPTFNTGELFF. The CDR3 coding sequence is TGTGCCAGCAGCCCGTTTCCCACGTTCAACACCGGGGAGCTGTTTTTT.

There are a few counts of this clonotype. The chain carries TRBV28 and TRBJ1-6, with D hard to call. Germline V CDR1 and CDR2: MDHEN, SYDVKM. V was trimmed by 6 bases and J by 10 bases, leaving 19 bases between them. CDR3 length equals 15 residues. CDR3 loop: CASSSPQNAGSPLHF. For the CDR3, the DNA is TGTGCCAGCAGCTCGCCCCAGAACGCGGGGTCACCCCTCCACTTT.

This chain connects TRBV5-5 to TRBJ1-2, with a weak D call TRBD1 (5 bases). The V end lost 3 bases, the J end lost 7 bases, and 19 bases lay between the germline ends. The germline CDR1 and CDR2 sequences are SGHKS and YYEKEE (reference sequence). The CDR3 has 15 amino acids. The CDR3 region is CASSSNAGPQGGYTF. The CDR3 region has the DNA TGTGCCAGCAGCTCCAACGCCGGGCCCCAGGGTGGCTACACCTTC. Full variable domain (outside the CDR3, taken from reference TRBV5-5 and TRBJ1-2): DAGVTQSPTHLIKTRGQQVTLRCSPISGHKSVSWYQQVLGQGPQFIFQYYEKEERGRGNFPDRFSARQFPNYSSELNVNALLLGDSALYLCASSSNAGPQGGYTFGSGTRLTVV.

The chain links TRBV5-1 to TRBJ1-2; D may be TRBD1 (5 bases). CDR1 is SGHRS and CDR2 is YFSETQ in the germline V gene. There are 14 residues in the CDR3. V lost 5 bases and J lost 4, with 15 bases in between. The DNA of the CDR3 is TGCGCCAGCAGGGATAGGCCAGACAGCTATGGCTACACCTTC. Its translation is CASRDRPDSYGYTF.

This clonotype was counted many times. The V gene is TRBV6-1, the J gene TRBJ1-3; D gene unclear. Trimming removed 8 bases from V and 3 bases from J, with 8 bases in between. CDR3 length equals 12 residues. Looked up from germline, CDR1 is MNHNS and CDR2 is SASEGT. The DNA for the CDR3 is TGTGCCAGCGTACGGGTTGGAAACACCATATATTTT. This sequence encodes CASVRVGNTIYF.

The table lists this clonotype with a few counts. In DNA form, the CDR3 reads TGCGCCAGCGGGACAGGGGAGGCCTACAATGAGCAGTTCTTC. Translating gives CASGTGEAYNEQFF. V gene TRBV5-1 combines with J gene TRBJ2-1; 10 nucleotides line up with TRBD1. V dropped 7 bases and J dropped 2; count of bases not matched to a gene: 3. Germline CDR1 reads SGHRS; CDR2 reads YFSETQ. The CDR3 has 14 amino acids.

This clonotype was recorded many times. J is TRBJ2-7 and V is TRBV12-3 or TRBV12-4, with D hard to call. Trimming stripped 3 bases from V and 5 bases from J, with 5 bases between. The CDR3 contains 11 residues. The CDR3 loop reads CASSLSHEQYF. DNA of the CDR3: TGTGCCAGCAGTTTGTCCCACGAGCAGTACTTC.

This clonotype was picked up many times. The genes are TRBV7-9 and TRBJ2-1; D may be TRBD1 or TRBD2 (6 bases each). Germline values: CDR1 SEHNR, CDR2 FQNEAQ (reference sequence). Trimming removed 7 bases from V and 7 bases from J, with 14 bases in between. CDR3 length: 13 residues. The CDR3 protein is CASNRLGGNEQFF. CDR3 in DNA: TGTGCCAGCAACCGACTAGGGGGGAATGAGCAGTTCTTC.